This TCR beta chain came from a study of vaccination effects on CD4 cells after COVID-19. General study results and limits: Cross-reactivity with common cold coronaviruses was shown by only 1 of 255 vaccine-induced clones in healthy vaccinees. The study found marked clonal contraction of infection- and vaccine-induced clones late after vaccination.

CD4+ T cells were isolated after less than 13 days of culture. Vaccinated participants had no history of SARS-CoV-2 infection and tested negative for nucleocapsid antibodies. A half-medium replacement with IL-2 medium was carried out on days 3 and 7. The CDR3 contains 15 residues. Germline V gene sequence: CDR1 SGHTA, CDR2 FQGNSA. V lost 5 bases and J lost 1, with 14 bases in between. Assay used: immunoSEQ multiplex PCR; TCRdb lists only in-frame clones, some missing. The sample yields around 26,000 clones, roughly 73% seen once. With respect to this clone: The antigen is undetermined.

The V and J genes are TRBV7-2 and TRBJ1-1, with D uncertain. The sequencing used CD4+ T cells from PBMCs cultured without peptide, collected before COVID-19 vaccination. This TCR came from a human donor who received a COVID-19 vaccine. CDR3 bases: TGTGCCAGCAGCCTACCGGGAGGCCAGAACACTGAAGCTTTCTTT. It translates to CASSLPGGQNTEAFF.